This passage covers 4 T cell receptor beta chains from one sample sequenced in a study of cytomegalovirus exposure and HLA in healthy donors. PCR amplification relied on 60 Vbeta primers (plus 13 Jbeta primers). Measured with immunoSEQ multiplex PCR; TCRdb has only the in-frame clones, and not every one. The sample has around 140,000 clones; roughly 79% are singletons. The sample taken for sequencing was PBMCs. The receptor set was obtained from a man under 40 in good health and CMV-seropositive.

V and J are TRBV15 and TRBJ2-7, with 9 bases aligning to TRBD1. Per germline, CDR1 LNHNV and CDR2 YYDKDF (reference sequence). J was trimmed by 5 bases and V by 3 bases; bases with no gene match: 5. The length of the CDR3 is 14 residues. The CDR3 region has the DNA TGTGCCACCAGCAGGGGACAGGGTTTGAACGAGCAGTACTTC. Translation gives CATSRGQGLNEQYF. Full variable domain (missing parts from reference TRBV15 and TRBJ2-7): DAMVIQNPRYQVTQFGKPVTLSCSQTLNHNVMYWYQQKSSQAPKLLFHYYDKDFNNEADTPDNFQSRRPNTSFCFLDIRSPGLGDTAMYLCATSRGQGLNEQYFGPGTRLTVT.

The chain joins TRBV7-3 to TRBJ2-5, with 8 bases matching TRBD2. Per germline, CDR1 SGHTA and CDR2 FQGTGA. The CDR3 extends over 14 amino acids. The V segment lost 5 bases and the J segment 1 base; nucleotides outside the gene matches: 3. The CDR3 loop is CASSPGLAQETQYF. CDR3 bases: TGTGCCAGCAGCCCTGGACTAGCCCAAGAGACCCAGTACTTC.

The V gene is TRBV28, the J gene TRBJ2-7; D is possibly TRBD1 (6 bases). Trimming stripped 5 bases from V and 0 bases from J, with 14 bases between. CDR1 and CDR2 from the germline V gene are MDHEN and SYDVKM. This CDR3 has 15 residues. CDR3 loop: CASSPGTYSSYEQYF. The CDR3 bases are TGTGCCAGCAGTCCCGGGACATACAGCTCCTACGAGCAGTACTTC. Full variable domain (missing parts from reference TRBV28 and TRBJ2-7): DVKVTQSSRYLVKRTGEKVFLECVQDMDHENMFWYRQDPGLGLRLIYFSYDVKMKEKGDIPEGYSVSREKKERFSLILESASTNQTSMYLCASSPGTYSSYEQYFGPGTRLTVT.

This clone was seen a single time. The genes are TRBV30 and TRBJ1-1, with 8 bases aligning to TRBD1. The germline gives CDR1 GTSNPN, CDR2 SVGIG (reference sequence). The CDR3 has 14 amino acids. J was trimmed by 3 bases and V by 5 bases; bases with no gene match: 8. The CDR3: CAWYLGQGYTEAFF. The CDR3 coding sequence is TGTGCCTGGTACTTAGGACAGGGATACACTGAAGCTTTCTTT. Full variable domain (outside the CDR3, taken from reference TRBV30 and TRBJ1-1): SQTIHQWPATLVQPVGSPLSLECTVEGTSNPNLYWYRQAAGRGLQLLFYSVGIGQISSEVPQNLSASRPQDRQFILSSKKLLLSDSGFYLCAWYLGQGYTEAFFGQGTRLTVV.